The source of this T cell receptor (beta chain) is a study of blood T cell repertoires in COVID-19. For the study at large: T cells, B-cell-depleted T cells, or PBMCs supplied cDNA or gDNA.

Profiling relied on immunoSEQ multiplex PCR, and the TCRdb table lists in-frame clones only, not all of them. The sample has 90,000 to 120,000 clones, approximately 90% seen once. From germline, CDR1 is MDHEN and CDR2 SYDVKM. This CDR3 contains 13 residues. The V gene lost 5 bases and the J gene lost 4 bases, with 11 bases spanning the gap. The receptor was derived from a middle-aged man with active or convalescent COVID-19. The chain joins TRBV28 to TRBJ1-1; TRBD1 might be the D (5 bases). The sample comprised peripheral blood. The CDR3 spells CASSTPGGTEAFF. CDR3 in DNA: TGTGCCAGCAGTACCCCCGGGGGCACTGAAGCTTTCTTT.